This T cell receptor beta chain was obtained from a study of T cell responses to AZD1222 COVID-19 vaccine. Study outcomes and limitations: In all cases, repertoires were sampled only after the peak T cell response. The number of AZD1222 recipients seropositive at baseline was only five or six. CD4 TCRs linked to vaccination spanned spike, dominating at 160-218 and 743-854. Clonal diversity may have been underestimated in mostly white British donors.

CDR3 size: 11 residues. V shed 6 bases and J shed 5 bases, with 8 bases lying between them. From germline, CDR1 is MDHEN and CDR2 SYDVKM. On this clone: Its matching antigen is unknown.

Produced via immunoSEQ multiplex PCR; TCRdb's table is partial and in-frame only. The sample contains approximately 180,000 clones, 85% to 95% of which appear only once. The rearrangement uses TRBV28 and TRBJ2-7; no definite D call. The specimen was peripheral blood, collected 28 days after the second dose of the MenACWY control vaccine. The receptor comes from an adult who received the MenACWY meningococcal vaccine as a control. CDR3 nucleotide sequence: TGTGCCAGCAGCATCAGTCACGAGCAGTACTTC. Encoded protein: CASSISHEQYF.